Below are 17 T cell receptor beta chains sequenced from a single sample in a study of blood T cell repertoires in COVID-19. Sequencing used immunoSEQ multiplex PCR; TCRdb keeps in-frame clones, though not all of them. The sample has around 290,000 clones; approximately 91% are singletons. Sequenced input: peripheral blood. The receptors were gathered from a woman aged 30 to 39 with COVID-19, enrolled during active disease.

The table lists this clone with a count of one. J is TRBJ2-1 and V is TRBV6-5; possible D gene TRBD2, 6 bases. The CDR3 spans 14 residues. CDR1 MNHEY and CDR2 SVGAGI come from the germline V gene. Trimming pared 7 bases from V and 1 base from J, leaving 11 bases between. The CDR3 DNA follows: TGTGCCAGCACTAAACGGGAGTCCTACAATGAGCAGTTCTTC. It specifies CASTKRESYNEQFF.

The CDR3 loop is CAISSGLPVSYEQYF. CDR3 coding DNA: TGTGCCATCAGTTCGGGACTACCCGTCTCCTACGAGCAGTACTTC. The rearrangement links TRBV10-3 to TRBJ2-7; 7 bases match TRBD2. Germline values: CDR1 ENHRY, CDR2 SYGVKD. V was pared by 5 bases and J by 0 bases, with 7 bases of the junction left unmatched. The CDR3 loop spans 15 amino acids.

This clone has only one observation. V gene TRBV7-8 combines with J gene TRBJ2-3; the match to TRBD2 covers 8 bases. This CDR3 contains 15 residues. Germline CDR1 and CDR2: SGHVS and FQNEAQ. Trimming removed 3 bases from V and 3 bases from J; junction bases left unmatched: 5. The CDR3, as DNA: TGTGCCAGCAGCTTGGGTAGCGGGATAACAGATACGCAGTATTTT. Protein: CASSLGSGITDTQYF.

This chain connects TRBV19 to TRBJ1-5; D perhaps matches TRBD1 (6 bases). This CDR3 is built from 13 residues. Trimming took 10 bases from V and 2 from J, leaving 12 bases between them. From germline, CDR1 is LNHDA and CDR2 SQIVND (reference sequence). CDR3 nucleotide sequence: TGTGCCACCAACAGGGACCGCAATCAGCCCCAGCATTTT. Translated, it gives CATNRDRNQPQHF.

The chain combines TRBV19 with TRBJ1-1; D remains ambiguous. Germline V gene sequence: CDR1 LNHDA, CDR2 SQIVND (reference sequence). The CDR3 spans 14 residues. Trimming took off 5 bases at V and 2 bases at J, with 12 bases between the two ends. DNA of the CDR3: TGTGCCAGTAGTCGCCGGGAGGACAACACTGAAGCTTTCTTT. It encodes CASSRREDNTEAFF.

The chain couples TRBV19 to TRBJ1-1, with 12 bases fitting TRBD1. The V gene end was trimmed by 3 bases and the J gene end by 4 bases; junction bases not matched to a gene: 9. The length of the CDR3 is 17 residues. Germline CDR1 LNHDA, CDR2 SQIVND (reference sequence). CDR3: CASSISSGQGAPTEAFF. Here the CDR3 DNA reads TGTGCCAGTAGTATTAGTTCGGGACAGGGGGCGCCCACTGAAGCTTTCTTT.

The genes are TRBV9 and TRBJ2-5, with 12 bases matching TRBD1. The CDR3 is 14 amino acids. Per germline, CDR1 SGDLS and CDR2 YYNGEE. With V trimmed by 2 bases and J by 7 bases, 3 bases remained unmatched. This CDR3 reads CASSVGQGAGTQYF. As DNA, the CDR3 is TGTGCCAGCAGCGTGGGACAGGGGGCAGGGACCCAGTACTTC.

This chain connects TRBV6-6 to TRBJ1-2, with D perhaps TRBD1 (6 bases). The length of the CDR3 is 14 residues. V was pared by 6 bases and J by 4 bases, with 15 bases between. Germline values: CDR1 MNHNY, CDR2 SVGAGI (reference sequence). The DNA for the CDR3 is TGTGCCAGCAGCCTAGGGGTGGGGGCCTATGGCTACACCTTC. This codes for CASSLGVGAYGYTF.

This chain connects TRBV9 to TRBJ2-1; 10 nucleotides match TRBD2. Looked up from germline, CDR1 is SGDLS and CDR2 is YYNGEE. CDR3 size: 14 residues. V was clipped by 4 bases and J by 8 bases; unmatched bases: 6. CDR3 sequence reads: CASSRSGRSYEQFF. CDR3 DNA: TGTGCCAGCAGCCGTAGCGGGAGGTCCTATGAGCAGTTCTTC.

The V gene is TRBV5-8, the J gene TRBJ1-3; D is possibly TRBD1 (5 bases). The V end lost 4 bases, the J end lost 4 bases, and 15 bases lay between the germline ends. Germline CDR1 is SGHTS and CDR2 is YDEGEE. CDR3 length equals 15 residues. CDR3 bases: TGTGCCAGCAGCAAGGGGACTTACTCGGGAAACACCATATATTTT. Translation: CASSKGTYSGNTIYF.

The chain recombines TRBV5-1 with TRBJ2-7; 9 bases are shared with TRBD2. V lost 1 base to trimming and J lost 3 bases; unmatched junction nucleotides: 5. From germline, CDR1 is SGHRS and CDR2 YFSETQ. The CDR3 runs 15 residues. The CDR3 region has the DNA TGCGCCAGCAGCTTGTCTAGCGGGATTTTCTACGAGCAGTACTTC. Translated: CASSLSSGIFYEQYF.

DNA of the CDR3: TGTGCCAGCAGGAGGGGGGGTACTAACTATGGCTACACCTTC. Its protein is CASRRGGTNYGYTF. This chain connects TRBV7-2 to TRBJ1-2; the D gene is possibly TRBD1 (6 bases). In germline, CDR1 is SGHTA, CDR2 FQGNSA. V dropped 6 bases and J dropped 0 bases, with 11 bases sitting between them. The CDR3 extends over 14 amino acids.

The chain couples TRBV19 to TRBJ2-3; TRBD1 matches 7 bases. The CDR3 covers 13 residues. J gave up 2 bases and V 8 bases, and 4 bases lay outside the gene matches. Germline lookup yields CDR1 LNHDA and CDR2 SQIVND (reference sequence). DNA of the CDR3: TGTGCCAGTGGGGGACAGATCACAGATACGCAGTATTTT. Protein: CASGGQITDTQYF.

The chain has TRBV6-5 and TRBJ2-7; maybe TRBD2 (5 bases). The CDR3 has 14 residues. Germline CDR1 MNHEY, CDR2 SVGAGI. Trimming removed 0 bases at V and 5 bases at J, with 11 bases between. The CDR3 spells CASSYSGRANEQYF. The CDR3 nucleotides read TGTGCCAGCAGTTACTCAGGGCGGGCGAACGAGCAGTACTTC.

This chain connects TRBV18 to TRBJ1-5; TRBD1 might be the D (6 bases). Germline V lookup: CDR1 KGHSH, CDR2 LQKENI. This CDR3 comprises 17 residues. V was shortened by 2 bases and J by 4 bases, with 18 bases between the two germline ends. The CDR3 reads CASSPTDPGDMNQPQHF. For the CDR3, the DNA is TGTGCCAGCTCACCAACCGATCCAGGGGATATGAATCAGCCCCAGCATTTT.

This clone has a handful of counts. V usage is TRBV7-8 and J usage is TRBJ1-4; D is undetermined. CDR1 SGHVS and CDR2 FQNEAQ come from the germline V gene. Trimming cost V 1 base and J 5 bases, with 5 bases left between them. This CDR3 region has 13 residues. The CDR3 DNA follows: TGTGCCAGCAGCTTAGACAAAAATGAAAAACTGTTTTTT. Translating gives CASSLDKNEKLFF.

The CDR3 here is CASGNRQGTLLFF. In nucleotides, the CDR3 is TGTGCTAGTGGCAACCGACAGGGGACGTTGCTGTTCTTC. This chain connects TRBV12-5 to TRBJ2-1, with 8 positions matching TRBD1. CDR3 size: 13 residues. J was trimmed by 15 bases and V by 6 bases; bases with no gene match: 13. Germline CDR1 is LGHNT and CDR2 is FRNRAP.